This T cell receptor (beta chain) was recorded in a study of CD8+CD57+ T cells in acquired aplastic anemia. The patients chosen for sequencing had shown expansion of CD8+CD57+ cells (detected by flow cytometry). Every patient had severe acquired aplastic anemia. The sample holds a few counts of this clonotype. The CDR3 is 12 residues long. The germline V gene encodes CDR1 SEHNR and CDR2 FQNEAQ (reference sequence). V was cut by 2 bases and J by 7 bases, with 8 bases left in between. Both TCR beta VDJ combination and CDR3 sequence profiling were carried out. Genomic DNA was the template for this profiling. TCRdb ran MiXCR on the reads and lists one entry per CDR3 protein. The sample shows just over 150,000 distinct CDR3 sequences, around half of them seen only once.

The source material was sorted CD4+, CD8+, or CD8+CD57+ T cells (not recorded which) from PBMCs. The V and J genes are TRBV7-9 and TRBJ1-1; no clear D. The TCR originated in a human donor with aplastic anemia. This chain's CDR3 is CASSLSSSEAFF. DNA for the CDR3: TGTGCCAGCAGCTTAAGTAGCAGTGAAGCTTTCTTT. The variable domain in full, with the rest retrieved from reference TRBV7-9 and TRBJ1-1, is DTGVSQNPRHKITKRGQNVTFRCDPISEHNRLYWYRQTLGQGPEFLTYFQNEAQLEKSRLLSDRFSAERPKGSFSTLEIQRTEQGDSAMYLCASSLSSSEAFFGQGTRLTVV.